Listed here are 25 T cell receptor beta chains from one sample, sequenced in a study of chemoradiotherapy in HPV16-positive cancers. Sequenced by immunoSEQ multiplex PCR; TCRdb stores in-frame clones only, minus some. The data show 35,000 to 45,000 clones, under 80% seen once. Material: blood, obtained from a patient who underwent chemoradiotherapy. These receptor sequences come from a human donor with HPV-associated anogenital cancer.

J is TRBJ2-1 and V is TRBV9; D is uncertain. Germline V gives CDR1 SGDLS, CDR2 YYNGEE. Trimming pared 4 bases from V and 5 bases from J, leaving 22 bases between. This CDR3 is 17 amino acids long. CDR3 protein: CASSIYQGFMTNNEQFF. The CDR3 nucleotides read TGTGCCAGCAGCATCTACCAAGGGTTTATGACGAACAATGAGCAGTTCTTC.

This clone appeared a single time. J is TRBJ1-1 and V is TRBV15; 7 nucleotides match TRBD1. CDR3 length: 14 amino acids. The J segment lost 4 bases and the V segment lost 4 bases, leaving 6 bases of the junction unmatched. Germline CDR1 reads LNHNV; CDR2 reads YYDKDF (reference sequence). CDR3 residues: CATSMQGGRTEAFF. CDR3 nucleotides: TGTGCCACCAGCATGCAGGGGGGGCGCACTGAAGCTTTCTTT.

The chain employs TRBV11-2 and TRBJ2-3; 10 positions agree with TRBD2. With V trimmed by 1 base and J by 5 bases, 6 bases remained unmatched. CDR1 is SGHAT, CDR2 FQNNGV, per germline. The CDR3 extends over 16 amino acids. The chain's CDR3 is CASSLGLAGEVDTQYF. The DNA for the CDR3 is TGTGCCAGCAGCTTAGGACTAGCGGGCGAGGTAGATACGCAGTATTTT.

In its sample, this clone was seen once. The gene calls are TRBV9 and TRBJ1-2, with 8 nucleotides matching TRBD1. The trim removed 0 bases at V and 14 bases at J, leaving 9 bases unmatched. Germline CDR1 and CDR2: SGDLS and YYNGEE. The CDR3 length is 13 residues. CDR3 region: CASSVVTGGPKTF. The CDR3 coding sequence is TGTGCCAGCAGCGTAGTCACAGGGGGGCCTAAGACCTTC.

The chain uses TRBV7-2 and TRBJ2-1; 12 bases line up with TRBD2. V was clipped by 2 bases and J by 9 bases; unmatched bases: 5. Germline V CDR1 and CDR2: SGHTA, FQGNSA. This CDR3 is built from 15 residues. The CDR3: CASSLLAGGAGEQFF. The CDR3 nucleotides are TGTGCCAGCAGCTTACTAGCGGGGGGGGCCGGTGAGCAGTTCTTC. The complete variable domain, with remaining parts taken from reference TRBV7-2 and TRBJ2-1, reads GAGVSQSPSNKVTEKGKDVELRCDPISGHTALYWYRQSLGQGLEFLIYFQGNSAPDKSGLPSDRFSAERTGGSVSTLTIQRTQQEDSAVYLCASSLLAGGAGEQFFGPGTRLTVL.

The chain has TRBV4-1 and TRBJ2-2; no reliable D call. The CDR3 has 12 residues. The V and J ends lost 0 bases and 7 bases respectively, with 3 bases between them. The germline V gene has CDR1 MGHRA and CDR2 YSYEKL. The CDR3 loop reads CASSQDIGELFF. CDR3 coding DNA: TGCGCCAGCAGCCAAGATATCGGGGAGCTGTTTTTT.

In DNA, the CDR3 is TGTGCCAGGGGCGGACAGGACAATGAGCAGTTCTTC. It encodes CARGGQDNEQFF. The V and J genes are TRBV2 and TRBJ2-1; TRBD1 matches at 7 bases. The CDR3 has 12 residues. Germline CDR1 and CDR2: SNHLY and FYNNEI. With 9 bases clipped from V and 5 bases from J, the junction kept 4 bases outside the gene matches. The entire variable domain, with the rest obtained from reference TRBV2 and TRBJ2-1, is as follows: EPEVTQTPSHQVTQMGQEVILRCVPISNHLYFYWYRQILGQKVEFLVSFYNNEISEKSEIFDDQFSVERPDGSNFTLKIRSTKLEDSAMYFCARGGQDNEQFFGPGTRLTVL.

This clone appeared a few times. V and J are TRBV11-3 and TRBJ2-6; D remains ambiguous. Trimming removed 2 bases from V and 4 bases from J, with 3 bases in between. The CDR3 consists of 13 residues. CDR1 is SGHNT, CDR2 YENEEA, per germline. CDR3 protein: CASSLTGANVLTF. The DNA of the CDR3 is TGTGCCAGCAGCTTAACCGGGGCCAACGTCCTGACTTTC.

The chain recombines TRBV13 with TRBJ1-1, with D maybe TRBD1 (5 bases). Germline CDR1 reads PRHDT; CDR2 reads FYEKMQ (reference sequence). V was clipped by 4 bases and J by 1 base, with 22 bases between them. The CDR3 runs 18 residues. The DNA of the CDR3 is TGTGCCAGCAGCTCAAACGGGGGGTTTAGGGTGGGGAACACTGAAGCTTTCTTT. Encoded protein: CASSSNGGFRVGNTEAFF.

The chain links TRBV5-4 to TRBJ2-5; no clear D gene. Germline V gene sequence: CDR1 SGHNT, CDR2 YYREEE (reference sequence). With 1 base removed from V and 2 bases from J, the gap between germline ends came to 6 bases. This CDR3 is 13 amino acids long. The CDR3 here is CASSLNSQETQYF. CDR3 bases: TGTGCCAGCAGCTTGAACTCACAAGAGACCCAGTACTTC.

This clone was seen a handful of times. The chain couples TRBV11-2 to TRBJ1-1; D is unresolved. From germline, CDR1 is SGHAT and CDR2 FQNNGV. The CDR3 covers 11 residues. Trimming removed 3 bases from V and 4 bases from J, with 3 bases in between. CDR3 loop: CASSFGTEAFF. CDR3 coding DNA: TGTGCCAGCAGCTTCGGCACTGAAGCTTTCTTT.

The chain recombines TRBV7-9 with TRBJ2-2; 11 nucleotides align to TRBD1. In germline, CDR1 is SEHNR, CDR2 FQNEAQ (reference sequence). V lost 5 bases and J lost 7; bases outside the gene matches: 9. The CDR3 runs to 16 residues. CDR3 nucleotides: TGTGCCAGCAGCCCCAGGACAGGGGGCGCAAACGGGGAGCTGTTTTTT. Amino acid sequence: CASSPRTGGANGELFF.

This chain uses TRBV30 with TRBJ2-3, with 8 bases fitting TRBD2. Germline CDR1 reads GTSNPN; CDR2 reads SVGIG (reference sequence). This CDR3 has 16 amino acids. The junction had 9 bases not matched to a gene; V was cut back by 3 bases and J by 1 base. The CDR3 DNA is TGTGCCTGGAGAAGGGTTGAGCGGGGGCGCACAGATACGCAGTATTTT. The encoded protein is CAWRRVERGRTDTQYF.

The genes are TRBV7-3 and TRBJ2-2, with 9 positions matching TRBD2. After removal of 2 bases from V and 7 bases from J, the junction contained 14 bases not matched to a gene. CDR1 SGHTA and CDR2 FQGTGA come from the germline V gene. The CDR3 sequence is 18 residues long. The CDR3 sequence is CASSLGTSSRRLSGELFF. In DNA form, the CDR3 reads TGTGCCAGCAGCTTAGGGACTAGCTCCCGCCGTTTGAGCGGGGAGCTGTTTTTT.

This clone was observed once. This chain connects TRBV6-5 to TRBJ1-2, with 8 bases aligning to TRBD1. The CDR3 is 14 amino acids. J was trimmed by 10 bases and V by 2 bases; bases with no gene match: 9. The germline CDR1 and CDR2 sequences are MNHEY and SVGAGI. The CDR3 region has the DNA TGTGCCAGCAGTTACGTAGGACAGGGCCGACCCTACACCTTC. It encodes CASSYVGQGRPYTF.

The chain couples TRBV4-3 to TRBJ1-4; D might be TRBD1 (6 bases). The CDR3 sequence is 16 residues long. The germline V gene encodes CDR1 LGHNA and CDR2 YSLEER. Trimming pared 0 bases from V and 3 bases from J, leaving 11 bases between. CDR3 in amino acids: CASSQDQGRSNEKLFF. CDR3 bases: TGCGCCAGCAGCCAAGACCAGGGGCGTTCTAATGAAAAACTGTTTTTT.

This clone was seen just once. This chain joins TRBV19 and TRBJ2-3; 9 nucleotides line up with TRBD2. The CDR3 spans 16 residues. V was clipped by 3 bases and J by 1 base; unmatched bases: 5. Germline CDR1 is LNHDA and CDR2 is SQIVND (reference sequence). The CDR3 nucleotides read TGTGCCAGTAGTATGGGTTTAGCGGGGGGCACAGATACGCAGTATTTT. The encoded protein is CASSMGLAGGTDTQYF.

This clone turned up a few times. V is TRBV2 and J is TRBJ1-2; 7 bases are shared with TRBD1. CDR1 and CDR2 from the germline V gene are SNHLY and FYNNEI. CDR3 length: 13 amino acids. V trimming: 5 bases; J trimming: 7 bases; junction bases outside the gene matches: 7. The CDR3 DNA reads as TGTGCCAGCAGTCCCAGGGGGGCCGGTGGCTACACCTTC. It encodes CASSPRGAGGYTF.

The chain joins TRBV5-6 to TRBJ1-1, with no clear D. The CDR3 runs 13 residues. Germline CDR1 and CDR2: SGHDT and YYEEEE. V was trimmed by 5 bases and J by 3 bases, leaving 11 bases between them. CDR3 coding DNA: TGTGCCAGCAGGTTCGGGATATACACTGAAGCTTTCTTT. This translates into CASRFGIYTEAFF.

The CDR3 region is CASSRRTTTEGTDTQYF. As DNA, the CDR3 is TGTGCCAGCAGCAGAAGGACTACCACGGAGGGCACAGATACGCAGTATTTT. The chain uses TRBV7-8 and TRBJ2-3; possibly TRBD2 for D (6 bases). The CDR3 has 17 residues. From germline, CDR1 is SGHVS and CDR2 FQNEAQ. Between the trimmed V and J ends, which lost 5 bases and 1 base, there was a span of 19 bases.

This clone was seen just once. The chain couples TRBV6-5 to TRBJ1-5; possible D gene TRBD1, 5 bases. The CDR3 runs 15 residues. Germline-derived CDR1 and CDR2 are MNHEY and SVGAGI. The germline V and J ends were trimmed by 0 bases and 0 bases, with 6 bases remaining between them. CDR3 in DNA: TGTGCCAGCAGTTACTCGGACAATAGCAATCAGCCCCAGCATTTT. Protein sequence: CASSYSDNSNQPQHF.

The rearrangement uses TRBV6-1 and TRBJ2-7, with 10 bases fitting TRBD1. V was pared by 1 base and J by 3 bases, with 9 bases of the junction left unmatched. CDR3 length: 17 amino acids. The V gene's germline CDR1 is MNHNS and CDR2 SASEGT. This CDR3 reads CASSEGVGQGRDYEQYF. CDR3 sequence (DNA): TGTGCCAGCAGTGAAGGCGTGGGACAGGGGAGGGACTACGAGCAGTACTTC.

V usage is TRBV5-4 and J usage is TRBJ2-7, with D possibly TRBD1 on 6 matching bases. This CDR3 has 16 amino acids. CDR1 SGHNT and CDR2 YYREEE come from the germline V gene (reference sequence). V gave up 3 bases and J gave up 0 bases, with 16 bases separating them. The CDR3 sequence: CASSYTNRAGSYEQYF. The CDR3 nucleotides are TGTGCCAGCAGCTATACGAACAGGGCCGGCTCCTACGAGCAGTACTTC.

The chain has TRBV25-1 and TRBJ2-6; D is uncertain. Trimming left V 7 bases short and J 3 bases short, with 7 bases between. CDR1 MGHDK and CDR2 SYGVNS come from the germline V gene. This CDR3 is built from 13 residues. The CDR3 DNA reads as TGTGCCAGCACCGCCTTTGGGGCCAACGTCCTGACTTTC. It specifies CASTAFGANVLTF.

The chain carries TRBV6-5 and TRBJ1-2; 7 bases line up with TRBD1. With 6 bases clipped from V and 6 bases from J, the junction kept 7 bases outside the gene matches. CDR3 length: 13 residues. Germline V gene data show CDR1 as MNHEY and CDR2 as SVGAGI. CDR3 sequence (DNA): TGTGCCAGCAGGTGGGACAGTACGAATGGCTACACCTTC. Protein product: CASRWDSTNGYTF.